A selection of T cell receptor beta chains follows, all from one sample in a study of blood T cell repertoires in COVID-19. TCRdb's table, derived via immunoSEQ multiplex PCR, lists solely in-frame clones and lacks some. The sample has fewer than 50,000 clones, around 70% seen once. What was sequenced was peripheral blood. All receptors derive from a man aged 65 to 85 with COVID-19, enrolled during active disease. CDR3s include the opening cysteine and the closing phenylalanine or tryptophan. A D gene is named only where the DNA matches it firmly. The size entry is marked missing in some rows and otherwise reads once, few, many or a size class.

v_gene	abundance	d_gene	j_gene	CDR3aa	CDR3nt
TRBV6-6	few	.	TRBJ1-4	CASSYVPDSNEKLFF	TGTGCCAGCAGTTACGTCCCGGACAGTAATGAAAAACTGTTTTTT
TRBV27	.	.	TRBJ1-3	CASSLTDGNTIYF	TGTGCCAGCAGTTTGACAGATGGAAACACCATATATTTT
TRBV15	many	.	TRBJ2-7	CATRSAGDPYEQYF	TGTGCCACCAGATCGGCAGGGGATCCCTACGAGCAGTACTTC
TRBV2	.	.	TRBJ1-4	CASSITQDEKLFF	TGTGCCAGCAGTATAACACAGGATGAAAAACTGTTTTTT
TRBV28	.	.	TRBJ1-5	CASTRGALSNQPQHF	TGTGCCAGTACACGGGGGGCCCTTAGCAATCAGCCCCAGCATTTT
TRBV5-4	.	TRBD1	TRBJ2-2	CASSLIDRVNTGELFF	TGTGCCAGCAGCTTAATTGACAGGGTGAACACCGGGGAGCTGTTTTTT
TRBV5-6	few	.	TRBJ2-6	CASSPGYGANVLTF	TGTGCCAGCAGCCCGGGATACGGGGCCAACGTCCTGACTTTC
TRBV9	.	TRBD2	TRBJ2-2	CASSGSGGTGELFF	TGTGCCAGCAGTGGGAGCGGGGGGACCGGGGAGCTGTTTTTT
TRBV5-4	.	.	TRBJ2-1	CASSHDPGKDEQFF	TGTGCCAGCAGCCACGATCCAGGGAAAGATGAGCAGTTCTTC
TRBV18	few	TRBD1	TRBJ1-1	CASSPSGTGGYEAFF	TGTGCCAGCTCACCGTCCGGGACAGGAGGATATGAAGCTTTCTTT